Below, 23 T cell receptor beta chains from the same sample are listed, as sequenced in a study of T cells in localized non-small cell lung cancer. TCRdb's table, derived via immunoSEQ multiplex PCR, lists solely in-frame clones and lacks some. The sample holds some 30,000 clones; about 90% are singletons and the top ten take about 6%. The material was PBMCs, obtained before any cancer treatment. The source is a man between 35 and 75 years old with stage II lung adenocarcinoma.

This clone has only a few counts. J is TRBJ1-1 and V is TRBV6-5; D is perhaps TRBD1 (5 bases). CDR3 length equals 12 residues. V was cut by 6 bases and J by 5 bases, with 10 bases left in between. The germline CDR1 and CDR2 sequences are MNHEY and SVGAGI. The CDR3 bases are TGTGCCAGCAGACAGGTGGGGACTGAAGCTTTCTTT. This codes for CASRQVGTEAFF.

This rearrangement joins TRBV7-9 to TRBJ1-1, with D perhaps TRBD1 (6 bases). Germline CDR1 reads SEHNR; CDR2 reads FQNEAQ (reference sequence). The V gene lost 3 bases and the J gene lost 3 bases, with 17 bases spanning the gap. This CDR3 is built from 16 residues. The CDR3 DNA follows: TGTGCCAGCAGCTTTAACAGGGCCTCCGGGGACACTGAAGCTTTCTTT. It specifies CASSFNRASGDTEAFF.

The CDR3 here is CASSRGQGYFGYTF. The CDR3 DNA is TGTGCCAGCAGCCGGGGACAGGGATATTTTGGCTACACCTTC. The chain couples TRBV28 to TRBJ1-2, with 9 bases identical to TRBD1. J gave up 7 bases and V 6 bases, and 9 bases lay outside the gene matches. CDR1 is MDHEN and CDR2 is SYDVKM in the germline V gene. This CDR3 has 14 amino acids.

The V gene is TRBV5-1, the J gene TRBJ2-3; TRBD2 matches at 13 bases. Trimming took 0 bases from V and 6 from J; bases not matched to a gene: 4. Germline V gene data show CDR1 as SGHRS and CDR2 as YFSETQ. The length of the CDR3 is 16 residues. The DNA of the CDR3 is TGCGCCAGCAGCTTGGGGACTAGCGGGAGAGGCGATACGCAGTATTTT. Its protein product is CASSLGTSGRGDTQYF. The full variable domain, in which reference TRBV5-1 and TRBJ2-3 provide the parts outside the CDR3, is KAGVTQTPRYLIKTRGQQVTLSCSPISGHRSVSWYQQTPGQGLQFLFEYFSETQRNKGNFPGRFSGRQFSNSRSEMNVSTLELGDSALYLCASSLGTSGRGDTQYFGPGTRLTVL.

The chain uses TRBV9 and TRBJ2-1, with unresolved D. The CDR3 has 17 amino acids. Trimming stripped 0 bases from V and 4 bases from J, with 17 bases between. Germline values: CDR1 SGDLS, CDR2 YYNGEE. Written as DNA, the CDR3 is TGTGCCAGCAGCGTAGACAGAGGTATCTTCAATTACAATGAGCAGTTCTTC. Encoded protein: CASSVDRGIFNYNEQFF.

V is TRBV20-1 and J is TRBJ2-1, with TRBD2 identical over 7 bases. CDR1 is DFQATT, CDR2 SNEGSKA, per germline (reference sequence). The CDR3 loop spans 11 amino acids. The trim removed 6 bases at V and 7 bases at J, leaving 3 bases unmatched. The CDR3 DNA sequence: TGCAGTGCGGCACTAGCGAATGAGCAGTTCTTC. Protein sequence: CSAALANEQFF.

This chain uses TRBV19 with TRBJ2-1; 10 nucleotides agree with TRBD2. The ends lost 6 bases at V and 6 bases at J; junction bases unmatched: 11. The CDR3 runs to 16 residues. Germline V gene sequence: CDR1 LNHDA, CDR2 SQIVND (reference sequence). This chain's CDR3 is CASRPSGRSPSNEQFF. The CDR3 DNA follows: TGTGCCAGTAGACCTAGCGGGAGATCCCCCAGCAATGAGCAGTTCTTC.

The chain combines TRBV7-9 with TRBJ2-1; perhaps D is TRBD1 or TRBD2 (5 bases each). V lost 4 bases and J lost 2, with 15 bases in between. The CDR3 spans 16 residues. The germline CDR1 and CDR2 sequences are SEHNR and FQNEAQ (reference sequence). CDR3 coding DNA: TGTGCCAGCAGCTACGGGACCGCCGATCCCTACAATGAGCAGTTCTTC. This gives the protein CASSYGTADPYNEQFF.

The gene calls are TRBV7-8 and TRBJ2-5; 11 nucleotides align to TRBD2. The junction had 3 bases not matched to a gene; V was cut back by 6 bases and J by 0 bases. In germline, CDR1 is SGHVS, CDR2 FQNEAQ. The CDR3 spans 15 residues. The CDR3 DNA reads TGTGCCAGCAGAGCGGGACTAGCGGACCAAGAGACCCAGTACTTC. Translation: CASRAGLADQETQYF.

The chain couples TRBV2 to TRBJ2-7; 7 bases fit TRBD1. V was clipped by 9 bases and J by 0 bases; unmatched bases: 8. Germline-derived CDR1 and CDR2 are SNHLY and FYNNEI. The CDR3 contains 14 residues. The CDR3 is CASARDRSSYEQYF. CDR3 DNA: TGTGCCAGTGCTCGGGACAGATCCTCCTACGAGCAGTACTTC.

The chain couples TRBV27 to TRBJ2-1, with D possibly being TRBD2 (6 bases). V was shortened by 6 bases and J by 0 bases, with 9 bases between the two germline ends. The CDR3 length is 14 residues. The germline V gene encodes CDR1 MNHEY and CDR2 SMNVEV (reference sequence). The CDR3 DNA reads as TGTGCCAGCAGCCCGGAGGGCTCCTACAATGAGCAGTTCTTC. It specifies CASSPEGSYNEQFF.

The chain links TRBV5-5 to TRBJ2-3; 11 nucleotides line up with TRBD1. The CDR3 covers 16 residues. Trimming took 5 bases from V and 3 from J; bases not matched to a gene: 8. Germline V CDR1 and CDR2: SGHKS, YYEKEE (reference sequence). The CDR3 DNA is TGTGCCAGCAGTCGAGGCGGGACAGGGGGAACAGATACGCAGTATTTT. It is translated as CASSRGGTGGTDTQYF. Using reference TRBV5-5 and TRBJ2-3 for the parts outside the CDR3, the full variable domain is DAGVTQSPTHLIKTRGQQVTLRCSPISGHKSVSWYQQVLGQGPQFIFQYYEKEERGRGNFPDRFSARQFPNYSSELNVNALLLGDSALYLCASSRGGTGGTDTQYFGPGTRLTVL.

This chain connects TRBV19 to TRBJ1-5, with TRBD1 as a possible D gene (5 bases). Germline V CDR1 and CDR2: LNHDA, SQIVND (reference sequence). V gave up 3 bases and J gave up 1 base, with 19 bases separating them. There are 18 residues in the CDR3. The CDR3 DNA follows: TGTGCCAGTAGTATCCGACAGTACGGGAGCGAAAGCAATCAGCCCCAGCATTTT. Protein sequence: CASSIRQYGSESNQPQHF. Supplemented by reference TRBV19 and TRBJ1-5, the full variable domain reads DGGITQSPKYLFRKEGQNVTLSCEQNLNHDAMYWYRQDPGQGLRLIYYSQIVNDFQKGDIAEGYSVSREKKESFPLTVTSAQKNPTAFYLCASSIRQYGSESNQPQHFGDGTRLSIL.

This chain joins TRBV25-1 and TRBJ2-7, with 10 nucleotides matching TRBD1. Germline CDR1 and CDR2: MGHDK and SYGVNS. This CDR3 comprises 13 residues. The trim removed 10 bases at V and 4 bases at J, leaving 7 bases unmatched. The CDR3 loop is CATEGTGDYEQYF. In DNA form, the CDR3 reads TGTGCCACTGAGGGGACAGGGGATTACGAGCAGTACTTC.

The chain joins TRBV19 to TRBJ2-1; D gene unclear. The CDR3 has 13 amino acids. Germline V gene data show CDR1 as LNHDA and CDR2 as SQIVND (reference sequence). The V gene lost 3 bases and the J gene lost 10 bases, with 13 bases spanning the gap. CDR3 sequence reads: CASSIGRSGEQFF. CDR3 nucleotides: TGTGCCAGTAGTATTGGTAGGAGTGGGGAGCAGTTCTTC.

The J gene is TRBJ2-3, the V gene TRBV11-2, with 9 bases aligning to TRBD2. J gave up 3 bases and V 1 base, and 5 bases lay outside the gene matches. The germline V gene encodes CDR1 SGHAT and CDR2 FQNNGV. The CDR3 extends over 16 amino acids. CDR3 sequence: CASSLGREGRTDTQYF. The CDR3 nucleotides read TGTGCCAGCAGCTTAGGGCGGGAGGGCCGAACAGATACGCAGTATTTT.

The rearrangement joins TRBV12-1 to TRBJ2-2; no check of the table's D call, TRBD2, against the DNA was made. TRBV12-1 counts as a pseudogene. The CDR3 loop spans 17 amino acids. The CDR3 region has the DNA TGTGCCAGCAGCTCGCCGGGACTAGCGGGAGGGACCGGGGAGCTGTTTTTT. Its translation is CASSSPGLAGGTGELFF.

The chain has TRBV7-2 and TRBJ1-2; D may be TRBD1 (5 bases). CDR3 length equals 14 residues. The V and J ends lost 1 base and 7 bases respectively, with 13 bases between them. Germline CDR1 reads SGHTA; CDR2 reads FQGNSA. CDR3: CASSLEEGMSGYTF. The CDR3 bases are TGTGCCAGCAGCTTAGAAGAGGGGATGAGTGGCTACACCTTC.

This chain uses TRBV5-4 with TRBJ1-3; 7 bases match TRBD1. Germline assignment: CDR1 SGHNT and CDR2 YYREEE (reference sequence). The V gene end was trimmed by 4 bases and the J gene end by 9 bases; junction bases not matched to a gene: 13. CDR3 length equals 15 residues. The CDR3 DNA reads as TGTGCCAGCAGCCGGGACAGTCTCAAAGGGGGCACCATATATTTT. Translation: CASSRDSLKGGTIYF.

This sequence joins TRBV11-3 and TRBJ2-2, with a weak D call TRBD1 (6 bases). Germline assignment: CDR1 SGHNT and CDR2 YENEEA. Trimming left V 3 bases short and J 6 bases short, with 17 bases between. The CDR3 has 16 residues. The CDR3 bases are TGTGCCAGCAGCTTCCGGACAGCCCAACGGGCCGGGGAGCTGTTTTTT. Protein sequence: CASSFRTAQRAGELFF.

This clone appeared a single time. This sequence joins TRBV7-9 and TRBJ2-5; TRBD1 matches at 8 bases. From germline, CDR1 is SEHNR and CDR2 FQNEAQ (reference sequence). The CDR3 is 13 residues long. The junction had 6 bases not matched to a gene; V was cut back by 7 bases and J by 5 bases. The CDR3 protein is CASNLNRGETQYF. CDR3 coding DNA: TGTGCCAGCAACTTGAACAGGGGGGAGACCCAGTACTTC.

The sample holds one count of this clone. The chain carries TRBV13 and TRBJ2-7; D is possibly TRBD1 or TRBD2 (7 bases each). The CDR3 spans 13 residues. Germline V gene sequence: CDR1 PRHDT, CDR2 FYEKMQ (reference sequence). V was shortened by 7 bases and J by 4 bases, with 14 bases between the two germline ends. DNA for the CDR3: TGTGCCAGCAATCCCCAGGGGGGGTACGAGCAGTACTTC. The encoded protein is CASNPQGGYEQYF.

This rearrangement joins TRBV6-5 to TRBJ1-3; 8 bases agree with TRBD1. There are 15 residues in the CDR3. CDR1 and CDR2 (germline): MNHEY, SVGAGI. Unmatched junction bases numbered 6, after V lost 6 bases and J lost 2 bases. The CDR3 loop reads CASRHRGIAGNTIYF. CDR3 DNA: TGTGCCAGCAGACACAGGGGGATAGCTGGAAACACCATATATTTT.